A selection of T cell receptor beta chains follows, all from one sample in a study of early T cells in non-severe SARS-CoV-2 infection. From the 5' RACE reads, TCRdb called clonotypes with MiXCR, one entry per CDR3 protein. The sample shows about 100,000 distinct CDR3 sequences, around 14% of them seen only once. The sample consisted of whole blood. Receptor source: an adult who was a healthcare worker with PCR-confirmed SARS-CoV-2 infection or an uninfected control (not recorded which). The CDR3 runs from the conserved cysteine through the conserved F or W. Fields, in order: CDR3 DNA, CDR3 protein, clone size, D gene, J gene, V gene. A D gene is named only where the DNA matches it firmly. Clone sizes are given selectively: once, few, many, or a class where the clone is expanded.

cdr3_nt: TGCGCCAGCAGTGTCACTAGCGGGCGTCGGGATGAGCAGTTCTTC
cdr3_aa: CASSVTSGRRDEQFF
clone_size: many
d_call: TRBD2
j_call: TRBJ2-1
v_call: TRBV10-2

cdr3_nt: TGTGCCAGCAGTTTAGAGACCCCGGCCCAGCCCCAGCATTTT
cdr3_aa: CASSLETPAQPQHF
clone_size: few
d_call: -
j_call: TRBJ1-5
v_call: TRBV28

cdr3_nt: TGTGCCAGCAGTTACACGGACAGGGGACGAATGAACACTGAAGCTTTCTTT
cdr3_aa: CASSYTDRGRMNTEAFF
clone_size: many
d_call: TRBD1
j_call: TRBJ1-1
v_call: TRBV6-6

cdr3_nt: TGCAGTGCTAGAGAAACCCCCCGGGACAGGGTTCCGGGCGAGCAGTACTTC
cdr3_aa: CSARETPRDRVPGEQYF
clone_size: many
d_call: TRBD1
j_call: TRBJ2-7
v_call: TRBV20-1

cdr3_nt: TGCAGTGCTATAGGGACATCGAACACTGAAGCTTTCTTT
cdr3_aa: CSAIGTSNTEAFF
clone_size: many
d_call: -
j_call: TRBJ1-1
v_call: TRBV20-1

cdr3_nt: TGCAGTGCTAGTGGGTTCCTAGCGGGGTCTAATGAGCAGTTCTTC
cdr3_aa: CSASGFLAGSNEQFF
clone_size: many
d_call: TRBD2
j_call: TRBJ2-1
v_call: TRBV20-1

cdr3_nt: TGTGCCGGCAGTTTTGCTGGAAAAGGGGGCTATGGCTACACCTTC
cdr3_aa: CAGSFAGKGGYGYTF
clone_size: -
d_call: -
j_call: TRBJ1-2
v_call: TRBV28

cdr3_nt: TGTGCCAGCAGTTCGGGGGGTTTGCTAGAGACCCAGTACTTC
cdr3_aa: CASSSGGLLETQYF
clone_size: few
d_call: TRBD2
j_call: TRBJ2-5
v_call: TRBV28

cdr3_nt: TGTGCCAGCAGCTTCAGGGGCATGGGGTATGGCTACACCTTC
cdr3_aa: CASSFRGMGYGYTF
clone_size: few
d_call: -
j_call: TRBJ1-2
v_call: TRBV7-8

cdr3_nt: TGTGCCAGCTCCCCTTCACTAGGGAAGAACTCTGGAAACACCATATATTTT
cdr3_aa: CASSPSLGKNSGNTIYF
clone_size: -
d_call: -
j_call: TRBJ1-3
v_call: TRBV18

cdr3_nt: TGTGCCAGCAACGCAGGGCCAAGCAGCCCCCTCGGTGAATTC
cdr3_aa: CASNAGPSSPLGEF
clone_size: few
d_call: -
j_call: TRBJ2-7
v_call: TRBV7-2

cdr3_nt: TGTGCCAGCAGCCAATCGAACAGCGGGGGGTTCACAGATACGCAGTATTTT
cdr3_aa: CASSQSNSGGFTDTQYF
clone_size: -
d_call: TRBD2
j_call: TRBJ2-3
v_call: TRBV16

cdr3_nt: TGCAGCGTTCGCCCAGGGGAAATCACAGATACGCAGTATTTT
cdr3_aa: CSVRPGEITDTQYF
clone_size: -
d_call: -
j_call: TRBJ2-3
v_call: TRBV29-1

cdr3_nt: TGTGCCAGCAGCTTAGGCCTCAGGATGCCTCGTAAGTCCTACGAGCAGTACTTC
cdr3_aa: CASSLGLRMPRKSYEQYF
clone_size: many
d_call: -
j_call: TRBJ2-7
v_call: TRBV7-2

cdr3_nt: TGCGCCAGCAGTCCCAACAGGGGTACCAAACAAGAGACCCAGTACTTC
cdr3_aa: CASSPNRGTKQETQYF
clone_size: -
d_call: TRBD1
j_call: TRBJ2-5
v_call: TRBV23-1

cdr3_nt: TGTGCCAGCAGCCAAGGGGACTGGGGGCGCGATACGCAGTATTTT
cdr3_aa: CASSQGDWGRDTQYF
clone_size: -
d_call: -
j_call: TRBJ2-3
v_call: TRBV3-1

cdr3_nt: TGTGCCAGCAGTTACCGAGGTGGCTACACAGATACGCAGTATTTT
cdr3_aa: CASSYRGGYTDTQYF
clone_size: -
d_call: -
j_call: TRBJ2-3
v_call: TRBV6-2/TRBV6-3

cdr3_nt: TGTGCCAGTAGTACACGTGGGGATTACGAGCAGTACTTC
cdr3_aa: CASSTRGDYEQYF
clone_size: -
d_call: -
j_call: TRBJ2-7
v_call: TRBV19

cdr3_nt: TGTGCCAGCAGCTCGACAGGGGTGGATGAGCAGTTCTTC
cdr3_aa: CASSSTGVDEQFF
clone_size: -
d_call: TRBD1
j_call: TRBJ2-1
v_call: TRBV6-4

cdr3_nt: TGCAGTGCTTTACTTACAGATACGCAGTATTTT
cdr3_aa: CSALLTDTQYF
clone_size: -
d_call: -
j_call: TRBJ2-3
v_call: TRBV20-1

cdr3_nt: TGTGCCAGCAGCCAAGCCCAGGGTGGTGGCTACAATGAGCAGTTCTTC
cdr3_aa: CASSQAQGGGYNEQFF
clone_size: many
d_call: -
j_call: TRBJ2-1
v_call: TRBV4-2

cdr3_nt: TGCGCCAGCAGTCGCCCAGGACAGGGGGGAGAGACCCAGTACTTC
cdr3_aa: CASSRPGQGGETQYF
clone_size: many
d_call: TRBD1
j_call: TRBJ2-5
v_call: TRBV23-1

cdr3_nt: TGCGCCAGCAGCTTTGCCCGGGTAGAGGATAATTCACCCCTCCACTTT
cdr3_aa: CASSFARVEDNSPLHF
clone_size: many
d_call: -
j_call: TRBJ1-6
v_call: TRBV5-1

cdr3_nt: TGCGCCAGCAGCTTGGTACAAGACTCACCCCTCCACTTT
cdr3_aa: CASSLVQDSPLHF
clone_size: -
d_call: -
j_call: TRBJ1-6
v_call: TRBV5-1

cdr3_nt: TGCGCCAGCCGAGACCAAGAGGGTTCGGAAACTATTTTC
cdr3_aa: CASRDQEGSETIF
clone_size: -
d_call: -
j_call: TRBJ1-2
v_call: TRBV5-1

cdr3_nt: TGTGCCAGCAGCCAAGTTTCTGGGGTAGATACGCAGTATTTT
cdr3_aa: CASSQVSGVDTQYF
clone_size: many
d_call: -
j_call: TRBJ2-3
v_call: TRBV14

cdr3_nt: TGTGCCAGCAGTGCGACTAGCGGGGGATACAATGAGCAGTTCTTC
cdr3_aa: CASSATSGGYNEQFF
clone_size: -
d_call: TRBD2
j_call: TRBJ2-1
v_call: TRBV6-5

cdr3_nt: TGTGCCAGCAGCCCAACAGGGTACACTGAAGCTTTCTTT
cdr3_aa: CASSPTGYTEAFF
clone_size: -
d_call: -
j_call: TRBJ1-1
v_call: TRBV7-6

cdr3_nt: TGCAGCGTTCAACCGGGACTAGCTGGTCCAGATACGCAGTATTTT
cdr3_aa: CSVQPGLAGPDTQYF
clone_size: few
d_call: TRBD2
j_call: TRBJ2-3
v_call: TRBV29-1

cdr3_nt: TGTGCCAGCAGCCCCGGCGGGACGGAAGAGACCCAGTACTTC
cdr3_aa: CASSPGGTEETQYF
clone_size: few
d_call: -
j_call: TRBJ2-5
v_call: TRBV7-9

cdr3_nt: TGTGCCAGCAGCCCCTGGGGACAGGGAGTGGGTACGCAGTATTTT
cdr3_aa: CASSPWGQGVGTQYF
clone_size: once
d_call: TRBD1
j_call: TRBJ2-3
v_call: TRBV28

cdr3_nt: TGTGCCAGCAGTTTAAATGCGGGACAGGGTTCGTCAAATACGCAGTATTTT
cdr3_aa: CASSLNAGQGSSNTQYF
clone_size: -
d_call: TRBD1
j_call: TRBJ2-3
v_call: TRBV28

cdr3_nt: TGTGCCAGCAGCGAAGGTTTCCTTAGCTCTGGGGCCAACGTCCTGACTTTC
cdr3_aa: CASSEGFLSSGANVLTF
clone_size: -
d_call: -
j_call: TRBJ2-6
v_call: TRBV6-5

cdr3_nt: TGCGCCAGCAGAGTCGGGACAGGGGCTGTTAATGAAAAACTGTTTTTT
cdr3_aa: CASRVGTGAVNEKLFF
clone_size: once
d_call: TRBD1
j_call: TRBJ1-4
v_call: TRBV5-1

cdr3_nt: TGTGCCAGCAGCCAACAGGACTCGAACACCGGGGAGCTGTTTTTT
cdr3_aa: CASSQQDSNTGELFF
clone_size: -
d_call: -
j_call: TRBJ2-2
v_call: TRBV4-2

cdr3_nt: TGTGCCAGCATGAAAGGGTGGGGGCACAATCAGCCCCAGCATTTT
cdr3_aa: CASMKGWGHNQPQHF
clone_size: many
d_call: -
j_call: TRBJ1-5
v_call: TRBV27

cdr3_nt: TGTGCCAGCAGCTTATCTAGGACGACCACCGGGGAGCTGTTTTTT
cdr3_aa: CASSLSRTTTGELFF
clone_size: -
d_call: -
j_call: TRBJ2-2
v_call: TRBV7-2

cdr3_nt: TGTGCCAGCAGTTTTGACGGACTCTCCTACGAGCAGTACTTC
cdr3_aa: CASSFDGLSYEQYF
clone_size: -
d_call: -
j_call: TRBJ2-7
v_call: TRBV12-3/TRBV12-4

cdr3_nt: TGCAGTGCTGAGGACAAATCTTATAGCTACACCTTC
cdr3_aa: CSAEDKSYSYTF
clone_size: -
d_call: -
j_call: TRBJ1-2
v_call: TRBV20-1

cdr3_nt: TGCGCCAGCAGTGACGGGTTGGATGAAAAACTGTTTTTT
cdr3_aa: CASSDGLDEKLFF
clone_size: -
d_call: -
j_call: TRBJ1-4
v_call: TRBV10-2

cdr3_nt: TGTGCCAGCACCTCAGGACAGGGTTCGTCTTTCTTT
cdr3_aa: CASTSGQGSSFF
clone_size: many
d_call: TRBD1
j_call: TRBJ1-1
v_call: TRBV6-6

cdr3_nt: TGTGCCAGCACCACAGGGCTTGGAAACACCATATATTTT
cdr3_aa: CASTTGLGNTIYF
clone_size: -
d_call: -
j_call: TRBJ1-3
v_call: TRBV28

cdr3_nt: TGTGCCAGCAGCGAACAGGGTCGTGTCAATTCACCCCTCCACTTT
cdr3_aa: CASSEQGRVNSPLHF
clone_size: few
d_call: -
j_call: TRBJ1-6
v_call: TRBV6-1

cdr3_nt: TGCGCCAGCAGCTTGGAACCAGCGCCGGGGAGGGGGGAGCTGTTTTTT
cdr3_aa: CASSLEPAPGRGELFF
clone_size: -
d_call: -
j_call: TRBJ2-2
v_call: TRBV5-1

cdr3_nt: TGTGCCAGCAGTTTAGGCAGGAACAACGAGCAGTACTTC
cdr3_aa: CASSLGRNNEQYF
clone_size: -
d_call: -
j_call: TRBJ2-7
v_call: TRBV27

cdr3_nt: TGCAGTGCTCCACCCCAGGGGGCTAGCAATCAGCCCCAGCATTTT
cdr3_aa: CSAPPQGASNQPQHF
clone_size: -
d_call: TRBD1
j_call: TRBJ1-5
v_call: TRBV20-1

cdr3_nt: TGTGCCAGCAGCCCGCCGAACAAGGGTCCGGACGAGCAGTACTTC
cdr3_aa: CASSPPNKGPDEQYF
clone_size: many
d_call: -
j_call: TRBJ2-7
v_call: TRBV7-6

cdr3_nt: TGCGCCAGCAGCCAAGCACGGGGGAACGAGCAGTACTTC
cdr3_aa: CASSQARGNEQYF
clone_size: -
d_call: -
j_call: TRBJ2-7
v_call: TRBV4-3

cdr3_nt: TGTGCCAGCAGTTACGGGGGGGTATTTAACTACAATGAGCAGTTCTTC
cdr3_aa: CASSYGGVFNYNEQFF
clone_size: -
d_call: TRBD2
j_call: TRBJ2-1
v_call: TRBV6-5

cdr3_nt: TGTGCCATCAGTGAGTTCCCAGGGAAGAAGGGCTACACCTTC
cdr3_aa: CAISEFPGKKGYTF
clone_size: many
d_call: -
j_call: TRBJ1-2
v_call: TRBV10-3

cdr3_nt: TGTGCCAGCAGCCAAGAGGGACAGGGGGCGATCGGGACATCCCACGAGCAGTACTTC
cdr3_aa: CASSQEGQGAIGTSHEQYF
clone_size: few
d_call: TRBD1
j_call: TRBJ2-7
v_call: TRBV4-2

cdr3_nt: TGTGCCAGCTCGGCCGGGACAGGGAACTCACCCCTCCACTTT
cdr3_aa: CASSAGTGNSPLHF
clone_size: many
d_call: TRBD1
j_call: TRBJ1-6
v_call: TRBV18

cdr3_nt: TGTGCCAGCAGCCCTAGGACAGGGACGTACAATGAGCAGTTCTTC
cdr3_aa: CASSPRTGTYNEQFF
clone_size: many
d_call: TRBD1
j_call: TRBJ2-1
v_call: TRBV7-2

cdr3_nt: TGTGCCAGCAGCCCGACTACGGGGGACAGGACCTACGAGCAGTACTTC
cdr3_aa: CASSPTTGDRTYEQYF
clone_size: many
d_call: TRBD1
j_call: TRBJ2-7
v_call: TRBV11-2

cdr3_nt: TGTGCCAGCAGGCCTATCGGTTTGAGGCAAGAGACCCAGTACTTC
cdr3_aa: CASRPIGLRQETQYF
clone_size: many
d_call: -
j_call: TRBJ2-5
v_call: TRBV28